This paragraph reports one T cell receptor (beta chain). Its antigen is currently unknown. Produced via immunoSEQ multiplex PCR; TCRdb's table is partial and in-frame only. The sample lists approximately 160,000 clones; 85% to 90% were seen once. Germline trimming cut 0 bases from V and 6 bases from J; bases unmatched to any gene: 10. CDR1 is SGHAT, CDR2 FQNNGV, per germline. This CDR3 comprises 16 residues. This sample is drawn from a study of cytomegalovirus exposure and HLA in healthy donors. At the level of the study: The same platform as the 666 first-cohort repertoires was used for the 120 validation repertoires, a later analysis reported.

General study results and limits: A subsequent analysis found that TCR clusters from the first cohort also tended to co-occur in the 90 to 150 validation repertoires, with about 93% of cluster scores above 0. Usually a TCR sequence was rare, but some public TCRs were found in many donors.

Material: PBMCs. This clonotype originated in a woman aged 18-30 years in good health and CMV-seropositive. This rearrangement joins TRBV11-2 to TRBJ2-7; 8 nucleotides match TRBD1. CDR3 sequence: CASSLDPGTGWSEQYF. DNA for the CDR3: TGTGCCAGCAGCTTAGATCCCGGGACAGGCTGGTCCGAGCAGTACTTC.